This T cell receptor (beta chain) was profiled in a study of cytomegalovirus exposure and HLA in healthy donors. Points on this clone: Its antigen is not identified.

PCR used 60 Vbeta primers and 13 Jbeta primers. Measured with immunoSEQ multiplex PCR; TCRdb has only the in-frame clones, and not every one. The repertoire holds some 85,000 clones, with about 80% as singletons. V shed 3 bases and J shed 2 bases, with 10 bases lying between them. CDR3 size: 15 residues. Germline lookup yields CDR1 SEHNR and CDR2 FQNEAQ (reference sequence). Regarding the study as a whole: TCR sequences were mostly rare, though some public TCRs occurred in many donors.

The sequenced material came from PBMCs. This receptor was taken from a male donor in good health and CMV-seronegative. This sequence joins TRBV7-9 and TRBJ1-4, with D maybe TRBD1 (6 bases). CDR3 DNA sequence: TGTGCCAGCAGCTTGGACAGAACGACTAATGAAAAACTGTTTTTT. It codes for CASSLDRTTNEKLFF.